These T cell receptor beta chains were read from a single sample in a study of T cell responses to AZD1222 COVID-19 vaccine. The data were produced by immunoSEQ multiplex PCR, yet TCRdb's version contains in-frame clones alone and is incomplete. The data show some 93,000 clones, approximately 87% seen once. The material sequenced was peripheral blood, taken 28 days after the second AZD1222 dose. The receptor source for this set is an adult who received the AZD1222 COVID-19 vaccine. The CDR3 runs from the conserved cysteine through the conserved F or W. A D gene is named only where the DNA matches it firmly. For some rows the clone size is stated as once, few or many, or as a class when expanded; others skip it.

TGTGCCAGCAGCTCCCCCGTACCCCGGACAGGGAGCACTGAAGCTTTCTTT	CASSSPVPRTGSTEAFF	TRBD1	TRBV7-9	-	TRBJ1-1
TGTGCCAGCAGCGCCGCCCTAGCGGGAGTGGGAAATGAGCAGTTCTTC	CASSAALAGVGNEQFF	TRBD2	TRBV9	-	TRBJ2-1
TGTGCCAGCAGTCTAATCCGGGACGTCAATGAGCAGTTCTTC	CASSLIRDVNEQFF	-	TRBV27	once	TRBJ2-1
TGTGCCTGGAACCCGGGACAGGGGGCCTACAATGAGCAGTTCTTC	CAWNPGQGAYNEQFF	TRBD1	TRBV30	-	TRBJ2-1
TGTGCCAGCAGCCACGGGGGGTTCCCTTATGGCTACACCTTC	CASSHGGFPYGYTF	-	TRBV5-4	once	TRBJ1-2
TGTGCCAGCAGTTTTGGACAGAACTATGGCTACACCTTC	CASSFGQNYGYTF	-	TRBV6-2/TRBV6-3	few	TRBJ1-2
TGTGCCAGCGCCCTCGGAGACACCATATATTTT	CASALGDTIYF	-	TRBV28	-	TRBJ1-3
TGTGCCACCAGCGAGGACAGCTACGAGCAGTACTTC	CATSEDSYEQYF	-	TRBV24-1	-	TRBJ2-7
TGTGCCAGCAGCACAACCCCCAACACTGAAGCTTTCTTT	CASSTTPNTEAFF	-	TRBV9	-	TRBJ1-1
TGTGCCAGCAGTGACGGGGGACCCTACGAGCAGTACTTC	CASSDGGPYEQYF	-	TRBV6-1	-	TRBJ2-7
TGTGCCAGCAGGATGGACAGGCAGAATTCACCCCTCCACTTT	CASRMDRQNSPLHF	TRBD1	TRBV2	-	TRBJ1-6
TGTGCCAGCAGCTCCCGACACGGGGGAAACACCATATATTTT	CASSSRHGGNTIYF	-	TRBV5-5	-	TRBJ1-3
TGCGCCAGCAGTAGCGGACAGTACACCGGGGAGCTGTTTTTT	CASSSGQYTGELFF	-	TRBV4-3	-	TRBJ2-2
TGTGCCACCAGCAGAGATGGGCCGGGACAGGGTGGTGAAAAACTGTTTTTT	CATSRDGPGQGGEKLFF	TRBD1	TRBV15	-	TRBJ1-4
TGCGCCAGCAGCCCCGGTGACAGGGCAAGGGGTCAGCCCCAGCATTTT	CASSPGDRARGQPQHF	TRBD1	TRBV5-1	-	TRBJ1-5
TGCGCCAGCAGCTTGAGCGGGACAGAACTCTATGGCTACACCTTC	CASSLSGTELYGYTF	TRBD1	TRBV5-1	-	TRBJ1-2
TGTGCCAGCAGTCTAACAGGACCGGGGATCTACGAGCAGTACTTC	CASSLTGPGIYEQYF	-	TRBV6-5	-	TRBJ2-7
TGTGCCAGCAGCCTAAGTGGGGGGGGGAGCCTTGAAGCTTTCTTT	CASSLSGGGSLEAFF	-	TRBV3-1/TRBV3-2	-	TRBJ1-1
TGTGCCTGGAGTGTAAAAGGGGCGGATAGCAATCAGCCCCAGCATTTT	CAWSVKGADSNQPQHF	-	TRBV30	-	TRBJ1-5
TGCGCCAGCAGCTTGGTCCCAGGGGGGGACATGCCCTCGAAGCAGTACTTC	CASSLVPGGDMPSKQYF	-	TRBV5-1	-	TRBJ2-7
TGTGCCAGCAGTGGAGGTCGTAGGGTTCCAAGCAATCAGCCCCAGCATTTT	CASSGGRRVPSNQPQHF	-	TRBV6-1	-	TRBJ1-5
TGTGCCAGCAGCCCCCTCCCTTGGACAAGCTCTGGGGCCAACGTCCTGACTTTC	CASSPLPWTSSGANVLTF	-	TRBV3-1/TRBV3-2	-	TRBJ2-6
TGTGCTAGTGGTTTGGCAGGGACAGCCCAGTCCTATGGCTACACCTTC	CASGLAGTAQSYGYTF	TRBD1	TRBV12-5	-	TRBJ1-2
TGTGCCAGCAGCTGGGGGGGCAATCAGCCCCAGCATTTT	CASSWGGNQPQHF	-	TRBV5-6	-	TRBJ1-5
TGTGCCAGTTACCACGGGACCTCCAATCAGCCCCAGCATTTT	CASYHGTSNQPQHF	-	TRBV6-5	-	TRBJ1-5
TGTGCCTGGAGTAGGCTGTGGACAGGGGTTTCCGGGGAGCTGTTTTTT	CAWSRLWTGVSGELFF	TRBD1	TRBV30	-	TRBJ2-2
TGTGCCAGTAGTATAGGGCTGAACTATGGCTACACCTTC	CASSIGLNYGYTF	-	TRBV19	-	TRBJ1-2
TGCGCCAGCAGTGATCGGGACTATACCACAGATACGCAGTATTTT	CASSDRDYTTDTQYF	TRBD2	TRBV10-1	-	TRBJ2-3
TGCAGCGTTGCCGGAGGGGACAGGGGTAGGTACGAGCAGTACTTC	CSVAGGDRGRYEQYF	TRBD1	TRBV29-1	-	TRBJ2-7
TGTGCCAGCAGTTACGTGCAGGGGGTGTCCTACGAGCAGTACTTC	CASSYVQGVSYEQYF	TRBD1	TRBV6-5	few	TRBJ2-7
TGCGCCAGCGGAGTCAGCCGTACTGGAAACACCATATATTTT	CASGVSRTGNTIYF	-	TRBV10-2	-	TRBJ1-3
TGTGCCAGTCTCCCCGACCGGAGCTCTGGAAACACCATATATTTT	CASLPDRSSGNTIYF	-	TRBV19	-	TRBJ1-3
TGTGCCAGCAGTGAACATGGGGACCATGAGCAGTTCTTC	CASSEHGDHEQFF	-	TRBV2	-	TRBJ2-1
TGTGCCAGCCGGTCCGTGGGACAGGGAAATGGCTACACCTTC	CASRSVGQGNGYTF	TRBD1	TRBV28	once	TRBJ1-2
TGTGCCAGCAGCTTGGTTAATTCCAGGGGGCTGGAGACCCAGTACTTC	CASSLVNSRGLETQYF	TRBD1	TRBV5-4	-	TRBJ2-5
TGTGCCAGCAGCTCTTTTCATAGCGTCACCGGGGAGCTGTTTTTT	CASSSFHSVTGELFF	-	TRBV11-2	-	TRBJ2-2
TGTGCCAGCAGCTTGGGATCCGGGGCCATGAATGAAAAACTGTTTTTT	CASSLGSGAMNEKLFF	-	TRBV5-8	few	TRBJ1-4
TGCGCCAGCAGCCAAGATCCCTGGAACACTGAAGCTTTCTTT	CASSQDPWNTEAFF	-	TRBV4-3	-	TRBJ1-1
TGTGCCAGCAGCCAGGGCAGCCGCACAGATACGCAGTATTTT	CASSQGSRTDTQYF	-	TRBV4-2	few	TRBJ2-3
TGTGCCAGCAGTGAATCGTGGCTAGAAGGCTACACCTTC	CASSESWLEGYTF	-	TRBV25-1	-	TRBJ1-2
TGTGCCAGCAGCTTACTGGACAGGGAAAATGGCTACACCTTC	CASSLLDRENGYTF	TRBD1	TRBV7-2	-	TRBJ1-2
TGTGCCAGCAGCTTGGCCGGTCAGCCCTACGAGCAGTACTTC	CASSLAGQPYEQYF	-	TRBV5-6	once	TRBJ2-7
TGCGCCAGCAGCCAAGATTGGGGGGCGTACGAGCAGTACTTC	CASSQDWGAYEQYF	-	TRBV4-3	-	TRBJ2-7
TGTGCCAGCAGCGTAGAACGATCAGGGCAGGGGATCGACGAGCAGTACTTC	CASSVERSGQGIDEQYF	-	TRBV9	-	TRBJ2-7
TGTGCCAGCAGCCCTCGAAGGGGGGTCACCGGGGAGCTGTTTTTT	CASSPRRGVTGELFF	-	TRBV25-1	-	TRBJ2-2
TGTGCCATCAGCGAGGGGGCCTCCTACAATGAGCAGTTCTTC	CAISEGASYNEQFF	TRBD1	TRBV10-3	-	TRBJ2-1
TGTGCCAGTAGCCCGTCCGGGGGGCCATGGAATGAGCAGTTCTTC	CASSPSGGPWNEQFF	-	TRBV19	-	TRBJ2-1
TGTGCCAGCAGCCCTCAAGGGGGGGTTATCGACATTCAGTACTTC	CASSPQGGVIDIQYF	-	TRBV5-4	-	TRBJ2-4
TGTGCCAGCAGCCCGGAGACGGACAGCTACGAGCAGTACTTC	CASSPETDSYEQYF	-	TRBV9	-	TRBJ2-7
TGTGCCAGCAGTGAATATCGCCAGGGGATATACGAGCAGTACTTC	CASSEYRQGIYEQYF	-	TRBV6-1	-	TRBJ2-7
TGTGCCAGCAGTCCCGGGGTAGACATAAGCACAGATACGCAGTATTTT	CASSPGVDISTDTQYF	-	TRBV13	-	TRBJ2-3
TGTGCCAGCAGTGAAACCGGCTCCTACGAGCAGTACTTC	CASSETGSYEQYF	-	TRBV6-1	-	TRBJ2-7
TGTGCCAGCAGCCTTGAGGGGACCTCCTTCTCCTACAATGAGCAGTTCTTC	CASSLEGTSFSYNEQFF	-	TRBV7-3	-	TRBJ2-1
TGTGCCAGCAGGGGGGGGATCCAAGAGACCCAGTACTTC	CASRGGIQETQYF	TRBD2	TRBV7-9	-	TRBJ2-5
TGCAGCGCTCCCGGGGCGGGGGGGCCCATTGAGACCCAGTACTTC	CSAPGAGGPIETQYF	TRBD2	TRBV29-1	-	TRBJ2-5